This TCR beta chain originates from a study of T cells in tuberculosis. Study-wide results and limits: GMM-specific TCRs were nearer to active tuberculosis alpha repertoires, suggesting expansion.

Unsorted cryopreserved PBMC were sequenced, averaging roughly 100,000 T cells per clinical donor. Unmatched junction bases numbered 5, after V lost 5 bases and J lost 5 bases. Germline V gene data show CDR1 as SGHVS and CDR2 as FNYEAQ. The length of the CDR3 is 15 residues. This clone was observed once. What it binds is not known. The table came from immunoSEQ multiplex PCR; TCRdb's copy has only in-frame clones and leaves some out. The sample includes tens of thousands of clones, 90% to 95% of them seen just once. The origin of this receptor is a donor aged 10-30 years with latent tuberculosis or without tuberculosis infection. Material: PBMCs. This chain uses TRBV7-6 with TRBJ2-2, with 10 bases identical to TRBD1. The chain's CDR3 is CASSVGQGGTGELFF. CDR3 bases: TGTGCCAGCAGCGTTGGACAGGGGGGAACCGGGGAGCTGTTTTTT.